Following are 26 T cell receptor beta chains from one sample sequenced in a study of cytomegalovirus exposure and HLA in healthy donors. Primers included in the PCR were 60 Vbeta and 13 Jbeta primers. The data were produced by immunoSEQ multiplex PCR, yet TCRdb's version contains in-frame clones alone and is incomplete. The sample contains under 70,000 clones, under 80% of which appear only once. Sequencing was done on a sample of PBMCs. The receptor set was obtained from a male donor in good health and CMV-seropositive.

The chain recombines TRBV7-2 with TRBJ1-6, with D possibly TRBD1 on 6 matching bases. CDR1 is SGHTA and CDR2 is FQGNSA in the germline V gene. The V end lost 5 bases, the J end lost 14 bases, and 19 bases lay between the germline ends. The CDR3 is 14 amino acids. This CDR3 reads CASSRDRSELSLHF. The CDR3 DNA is TGTGCCAGCAGCCGAGACAGGAGCGAGCTGTCCCTCCACTTT.

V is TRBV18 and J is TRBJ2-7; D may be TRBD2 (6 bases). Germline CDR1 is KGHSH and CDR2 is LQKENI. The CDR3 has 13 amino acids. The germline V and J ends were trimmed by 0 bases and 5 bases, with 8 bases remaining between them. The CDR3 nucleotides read TGTGCCAGCTCACCACCGACGGGGGACGAGCAGTACTTC. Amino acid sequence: CASSPPTGDEQYF.

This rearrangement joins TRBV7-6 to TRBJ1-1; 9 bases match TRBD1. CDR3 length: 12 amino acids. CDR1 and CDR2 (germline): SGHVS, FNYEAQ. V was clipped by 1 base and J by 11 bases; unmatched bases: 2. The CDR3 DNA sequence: TGTGCCAGCAGCTTAGGCGGGACAGGGGCTTTCTTT. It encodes CASSLGGTGAFF.

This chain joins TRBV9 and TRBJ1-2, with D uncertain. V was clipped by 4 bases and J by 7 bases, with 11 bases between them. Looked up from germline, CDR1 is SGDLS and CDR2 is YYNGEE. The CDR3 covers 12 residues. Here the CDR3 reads CASSPTGRGYTF. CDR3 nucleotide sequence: TGTGCCAGCAGCCCTACGGGTCGTGGCTACACCTTC. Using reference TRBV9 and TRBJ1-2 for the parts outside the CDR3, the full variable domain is DSGVTQTPKHLITATGQRVTLRCSPRSGDLSVYWYQQSLDQGLQFLIQYYNGEERAKGNILERFSAQQFPDLHSELNLSSLELGDSALYFCASSPTGRGYTFGSGTRLTVV.

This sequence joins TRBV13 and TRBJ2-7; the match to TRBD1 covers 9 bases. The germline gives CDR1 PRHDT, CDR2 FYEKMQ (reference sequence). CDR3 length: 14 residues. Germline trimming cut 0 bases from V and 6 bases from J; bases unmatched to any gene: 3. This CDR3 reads CASSLGTGGAEQYF. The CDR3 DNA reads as TGTGCCAGCAGCTTAGGGACAGGGGGTGCCGAGCAGTACTTC.

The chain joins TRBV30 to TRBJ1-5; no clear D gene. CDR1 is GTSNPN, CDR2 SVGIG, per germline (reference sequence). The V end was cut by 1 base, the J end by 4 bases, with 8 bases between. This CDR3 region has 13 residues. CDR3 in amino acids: CAWSAGRNQPQHF. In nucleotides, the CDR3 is TGTGCCTGGAGTGCGGGGAGGAATCAGCCCCAGCATTTT.

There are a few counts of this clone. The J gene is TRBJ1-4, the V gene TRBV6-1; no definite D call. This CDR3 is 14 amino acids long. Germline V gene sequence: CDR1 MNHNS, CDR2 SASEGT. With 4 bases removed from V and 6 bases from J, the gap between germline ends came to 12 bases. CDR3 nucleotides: TGTGCCAGCAGTGTTGGGCCGTGGGATGAAAAACTGTTTTTT. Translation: CASSVGPWDEKLFF.

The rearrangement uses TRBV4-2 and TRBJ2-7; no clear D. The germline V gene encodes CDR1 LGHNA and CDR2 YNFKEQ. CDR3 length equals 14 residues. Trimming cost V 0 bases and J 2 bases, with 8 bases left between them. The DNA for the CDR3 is TGTGCCAGCAGCCAAGAAACGTCAGCCTACGAGCAGTACTTC. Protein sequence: CASSQETSAYEQYF.

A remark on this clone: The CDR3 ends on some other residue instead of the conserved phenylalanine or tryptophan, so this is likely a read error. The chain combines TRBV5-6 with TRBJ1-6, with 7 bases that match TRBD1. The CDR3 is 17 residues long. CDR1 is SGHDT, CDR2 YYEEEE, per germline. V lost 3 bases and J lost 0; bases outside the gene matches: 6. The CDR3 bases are TGTGCCAGCAGCTATAGACAGGGACCCTCCTATAATTCACCCCTCCACCTT. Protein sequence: CASSYRQGPSYNSPLHL.

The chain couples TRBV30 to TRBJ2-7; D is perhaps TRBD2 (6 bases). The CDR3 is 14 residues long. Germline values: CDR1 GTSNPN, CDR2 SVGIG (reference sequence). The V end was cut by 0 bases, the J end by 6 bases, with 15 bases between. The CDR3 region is CAWSVRGVIGEQYF. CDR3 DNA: TGTGCCTGGAGTGTACGCGGGGTTATAGGCGAGCAGTACTTC. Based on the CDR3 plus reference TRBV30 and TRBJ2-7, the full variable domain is SQTIHQWPATLVQPVGSPLSLECTVEGTSNPNLYWYRQAAGRGLQLLFYSVGIGQISSEVPQNLSASRPQDRQFILSSKKLLLSDSGFYLCAWSVRGVIGEQYFGPGTRLTVT.

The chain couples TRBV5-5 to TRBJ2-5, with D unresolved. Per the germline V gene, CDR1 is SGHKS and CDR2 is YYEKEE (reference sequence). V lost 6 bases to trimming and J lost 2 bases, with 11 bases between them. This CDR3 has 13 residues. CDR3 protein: CASISGNQETQYF. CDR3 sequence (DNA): TGTGCCAGCATCAGTGGTAATCAAGAGACCCAGTACTTC.

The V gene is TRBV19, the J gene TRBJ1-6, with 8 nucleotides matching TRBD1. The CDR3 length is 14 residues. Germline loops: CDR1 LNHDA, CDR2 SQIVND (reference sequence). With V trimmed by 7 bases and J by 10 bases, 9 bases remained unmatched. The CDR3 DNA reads TGTGCCAGTAATTTTGCCAGGGGGCACTCACCCCTCCACTTT. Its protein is CASNFARGHSPLHF.

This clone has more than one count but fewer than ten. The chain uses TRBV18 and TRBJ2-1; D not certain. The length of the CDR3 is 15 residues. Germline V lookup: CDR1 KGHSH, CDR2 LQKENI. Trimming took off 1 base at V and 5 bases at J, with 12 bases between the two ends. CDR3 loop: CASSPLVLADNEQFF. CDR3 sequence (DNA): TGTGCCAGCTCACCACTTGTCCTGGCCGACAATGAGCAGTTCTTC.

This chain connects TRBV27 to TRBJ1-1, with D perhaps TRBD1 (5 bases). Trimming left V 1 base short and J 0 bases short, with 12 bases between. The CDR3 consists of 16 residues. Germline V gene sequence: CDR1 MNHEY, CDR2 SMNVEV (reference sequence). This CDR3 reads CASSLLGARMNTEAFF. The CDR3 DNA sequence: TGTGCCAGCAGTTTATTAGGGGCGAGAATGAACACTGAAGCTTTCTTT.

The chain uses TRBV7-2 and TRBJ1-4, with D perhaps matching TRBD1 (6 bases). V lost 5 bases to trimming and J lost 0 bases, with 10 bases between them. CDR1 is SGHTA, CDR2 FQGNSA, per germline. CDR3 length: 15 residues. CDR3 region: CASSPDSSTNEKLFF. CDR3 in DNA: TGTGCCAGCAGCCCGGACAGCTCAACTAATGAAAAACTGTTTTTT.

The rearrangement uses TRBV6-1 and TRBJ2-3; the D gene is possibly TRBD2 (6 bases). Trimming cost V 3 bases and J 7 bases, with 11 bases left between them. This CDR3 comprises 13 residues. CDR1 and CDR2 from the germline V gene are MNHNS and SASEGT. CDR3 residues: CASSESAGNTQYF. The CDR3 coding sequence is TGTGCCAGCAGTGAGTCGGCGGGAAATACGCAGTATTTT.

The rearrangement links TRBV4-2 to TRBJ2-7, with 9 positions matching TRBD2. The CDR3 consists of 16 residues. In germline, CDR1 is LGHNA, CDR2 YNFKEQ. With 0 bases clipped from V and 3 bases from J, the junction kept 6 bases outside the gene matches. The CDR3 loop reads CASSQDIGGGDYEQYF. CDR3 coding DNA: TGTGCCAGCAGCCAAGATATTGGCGGGGGGGACTACGAGCAGTACTTC.

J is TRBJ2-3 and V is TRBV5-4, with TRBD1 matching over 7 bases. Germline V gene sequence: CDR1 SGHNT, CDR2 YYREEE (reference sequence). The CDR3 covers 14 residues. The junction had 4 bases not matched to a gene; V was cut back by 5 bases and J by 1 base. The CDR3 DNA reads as TGTGCCAGCAGTCACACAGGGGGCACAGATACGCAGTATTTT. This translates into CASSHTGGTDTQYF.

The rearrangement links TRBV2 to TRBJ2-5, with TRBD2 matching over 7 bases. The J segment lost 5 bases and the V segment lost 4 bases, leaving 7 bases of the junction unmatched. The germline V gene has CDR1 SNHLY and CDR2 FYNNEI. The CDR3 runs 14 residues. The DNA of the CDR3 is TGTGCCAGCAGTGGGGGGGGACTTCGGGAGACCCAGTACTTC. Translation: CASSGGGLRETQYF.

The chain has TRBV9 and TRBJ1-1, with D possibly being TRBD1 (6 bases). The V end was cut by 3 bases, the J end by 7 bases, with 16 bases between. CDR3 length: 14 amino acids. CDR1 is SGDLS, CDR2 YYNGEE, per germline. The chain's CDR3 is CASSGRGGFGEAFF. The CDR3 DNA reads TGTGCCAGCAGCGGGAGGGGGGGCTTCGGTGAAGCTTTCTTT.

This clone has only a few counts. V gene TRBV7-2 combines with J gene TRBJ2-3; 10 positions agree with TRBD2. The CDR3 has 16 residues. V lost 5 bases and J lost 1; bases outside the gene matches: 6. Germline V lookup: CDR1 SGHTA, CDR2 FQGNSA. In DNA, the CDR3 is TGTGCCAGCAGCCCGATAGCGGGGGGAGGCACAGATACGCAGTATTTT. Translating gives CASSPIAGGGTDTQYF.

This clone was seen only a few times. The CDR3 sequence: CASSQRGQGNTEAFF. The CDR3 bases are TGCGCCAGCAGCCAAAGGGGACAGGGGAACACTGAAGCTTTCTTT. V gene TRBV4-3 combines with J gene TRBJ1-1; 9 nucleotides match TRBD1. Germline V gives CDR1 LGHNA, CDR2 YSLEER. This CDR3 has 15 residues. V lost 2 bases to trimming and J lost 1 base; unmatched junction nucleotides: 2.

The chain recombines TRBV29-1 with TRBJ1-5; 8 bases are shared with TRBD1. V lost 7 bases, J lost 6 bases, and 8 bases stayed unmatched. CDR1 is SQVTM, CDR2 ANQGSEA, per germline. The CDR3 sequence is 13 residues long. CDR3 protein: CSAMTGAGQPQHF. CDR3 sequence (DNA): TGCAGCGCCATGACAGGGGCGGGTCAGCCCCAGCATTTT.

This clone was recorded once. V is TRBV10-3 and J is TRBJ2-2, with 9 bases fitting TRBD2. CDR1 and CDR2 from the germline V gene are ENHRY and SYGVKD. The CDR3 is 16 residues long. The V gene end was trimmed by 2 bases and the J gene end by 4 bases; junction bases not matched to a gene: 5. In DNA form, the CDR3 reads TGTGCCATCAGTGAGCCCAGCGGGGGGCCCACCGGGGAGCTGTTTTTT. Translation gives CAISEPSGGPTGELFF.

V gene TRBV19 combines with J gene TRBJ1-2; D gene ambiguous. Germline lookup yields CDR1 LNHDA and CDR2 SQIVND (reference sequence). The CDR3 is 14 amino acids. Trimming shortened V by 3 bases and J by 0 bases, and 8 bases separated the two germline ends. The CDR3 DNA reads TGTGCCAGTAGTATCCCCAGCGCTAACTATGGCTACACCTTC. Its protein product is CASSIPSANYGYTF.

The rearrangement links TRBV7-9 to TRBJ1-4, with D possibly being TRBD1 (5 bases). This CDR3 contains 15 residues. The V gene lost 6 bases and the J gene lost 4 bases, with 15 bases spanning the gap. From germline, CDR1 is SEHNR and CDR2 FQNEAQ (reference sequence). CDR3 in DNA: TGTGCCAGCAGTACAGGAGGCGGGATTAATGAAAAACTGTTTTTT. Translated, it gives CASSTGGGINEKLFF.